This entry lists 11 T cell receptor beta chains sequenced from one sample in a study of OX40 agonist ivuxolimab in advanced cancers. Assay used: immunoSEQ multiplex PCR; TCRdb lists only in-frame clones, some missing. The table includes roughly 90,000 clones, just over 90% detected once. The material was CD4+ or CD8+ T cells sorted from blood, obtained in a trial of the OX40 agonist ivuxolimab. Source of these receptors: an adult with an advanced solid tumor such as melanoma, head and neck, liver or kidney cancer.

The V and J genes are TRBV4-1 and TRBJ2-2; TRBD2 agrees at 11 bases. The trim removed 8 bases at V and 5 bases at J, leaving 10 bases unmatched. Germline V CDR1 and CDR2: MGHRA, YSYEKL. The CDR3 has 16 residues. This CDR3 reads CASQRLAGGATGELFF. The CDR3 DNA follows: TGCGCCAGCCAGCGTCTAGCGGGAGGTGCAACCGGGGAGCTGTTTTTT.

V is TRBV5-1 and J is TRBJ2-7; perhaps D is TRBD1 or TRBD2 (5 bases each). This CDR3 contains 15 residues. In germline, CDR1 is SGHRS, CDR2 YFSETQ. The V gene lost 3 bases and the J gene lost 0 bases, with 13 bases spanning the gap. Here the CDR3 reads CASSSGGTPSYEQYF. CDR3 bases: TGCGCCAGCAGCTCCGGTGGGACGCCCTCCTACGAGCAGTACTTC.

The V call is TRBV18, the J call TRBJ2-1, with 8 bases aligning to TRBD1. There are 15 residues in the CDR3. Looked up from germline, CDR1 is KGHSH and CDR2 is LQKENI. Losses at the gene ends were 3 bases for V and 0 bases for J; bases not matched to a gene: 1. CDR3 nucleotides: TGTGCCAGCTCACCGGACAGGGTCTCCTACAATGAGCAGTTCTTC. Its translation is CASSPDRVSYNEQFF.

This CDR3 is CASSTRRQGARGEQYF. CDR3 sequence (DNA): TGTGCCAGCAGTACCAGACGACAGGGGGCGAGAGGCGAGCAGTACTTC. The chain is built from TRBV28 and TRBJ2-5; TRBD1 aligns across 10 bases. The J call could be wrong; TRBJ2-7 is a better fit for the DNA end. Per germline, CDR1 MDHEN and CDR2 SYDVKM. The CDR3 extends over 16 amino acids.

The gene calls are TRBV28 and TRBJ1-1; 11 bases are shared with TRBD1. The CDR3 length is 16 residues. The germline CDR1 and CDR2 sequences are MDHEN and SYDVKM. V trimming: 5 bases; J trimming: 9 bases; junction bases outside the gene matches: 14. CDR3: CASSLFGGTGGTQAFF. CDR3 sequence (DNA): TGTGCCAGCAGTCTTTTTGGTGGGACAGGGGGTACCCAAGCTTTCTTT.

V is TRBV5-1 and J is TRBJ2-7; TRBD1 matches at 7 bases. CDR1 and CDR2 (germline): SGHRS, YFSETQ. Losses at the gene ends were 4 bases for V and 3 bases for J; bases not matched to a gene: 7. The CDR3 runs to 14 residues. The CDR3 sequence is CASSTGTAGYEQYF. The DNA for the CDR3 is TGCGCCAGCAGCACCGGGACAGCCGGCTACGAGCAGTACTTC.

The J gene is TRBJ2-5, the V gene TRBV6-4, with D possibly matching TRBD2 (6 bases). V was shortened by 4 bases and J by 4 bases, with 10 bases between the two germline ends. Germline V gene lookup returns CDR1 MRHNA and CDR2 SNTAGT. The CDR3 spans 13 residues. This CDR3 is CASSVNGGETQYF. The CDR3 DNA is TGTGCCAGCAGTGTCAACGGGGGAGAGACCCAGTACTTC.

This clone was recorded once. The rearrangement joins TRBV28 to TRBJ1-1, with D possibly TRBD1 on 5 matching bases. This CDR3 region has 13 residues. Trimming took 1 base from V and 7 from J, leaving 10 bases between them. The germline CDR1 and CDR2 sequences are MDHEN and SYDVKM. Written as DNA, the CDR3 is TGTGCCAGCAGTTTATCAGGGCAGAATGAAGCTTTCTTT. Residues: CASSLSGQNEAFF. Complete variable domain (other parts from reference TRBV28 and TRBJ1-1): DVKVTQSSRYLVKRTGEKVFLECVQDMDHENMFWYRQDPGLGLRLIYFSYDVKMKEKGDIPEGYSVSREKKERFSLILESASTNQTSMYLCASSLSGQNEAFFGQGTRLTVV.

The rearrangement uses TRBV28 and TRBJ2-1; D is perhaps TRBD2 (6 bases). Per the germline V gene, CDR1 is MDHEN and CDR2 is SYDVKM. The length of the CDR3 is 11 residues. V was cut by 6 bases and J by 15 bases, with 15 bases left in between. CDR3 sequence: CASRASGSVFF. DNA for the CDR3: TGTGCCAGCAGGGCGAGCGGGTCGGTGTTCTTC.

V gene TRBV25-1 combines with J gene TRBJ1-2; D is unclear. The CDR3 contains 14 residues. Trimming took 5 bases from V and 4 from J, leaving 14 bases between them. In germline, CDR1 is MGHDK, CDR2 SYGVNS. The CDR3, as DNA: TGTGCCAGCAGTCCCCCGACGGTTACCTATGGCTACACCTTC. It specifies CASSPPTVTYGYTF.

The genes are TRBV29-1 and TRBJ2-3, with 8 bases fitting TRBD2. There are 16 residues in the CDR3. Germline loops: CDR1 SQVTM, CDR2 ANQGSEA. V lost 3 bases, J lost 5 bases, and 13 bases stayed unmatched. The CDR3 sequence: CSVETIGRAHLDTQYF. The DNA of the CDR3 is TGCAGCGTTGAGACAATCGGGAGGGCCCATCTAGATACGCAGTATTTT.